The next 10 T cell receptor beta chains were all read from a single sample in a study of T cell repertoires in cytomegalovirus infection. TCRdb analysed the reads with MiXCR anew, one entry per CDR3 protein. The table lists 290,000 or so distinct CDR3 sequences, about 25% of them singletons. The sequenced sample consisted of PBMCs. The origin of the receptors is a human donor in good health (CMV status not recorded). Some clones in this sample may be carry-over from other donors' samples.

The chain uses TRBV6-2 or TRBV6-3 and TRBJ2-7; D is undetermined. Germline V gene lookup returns CDR1 MNHEY and CDR2 SVGEGT. There are 14 residues in the CDR3. V was pared by 3 bases and J by 1 base, with 10 bases between. CDR3 coding DNA: TGTGCCAGCAGTTATACACTCCGATCCTACGAGCAGTACTTC. Translation gives CASSYTLRSYEQYF.

The CDR3 DNA reads as TGTGCCAGCGGAATTCAGGGGAACCGACTTGAAGCTTTCTTT. Translated: CASGIQGNRLEAFF. The genes are TRBV28 and TRBJ1-1, with D perhaps matching TRBD1 (6 bases). Germline loops: CDR1 MDHEN, CDR2 SYDVKM. Between the trimmed V and J ends, which lost 8 bases and 7 bases, there was a span of 20 bases. The CDR3 is 14 residues long.

This clonotype appeared many times. This CDR3 reads CASSSNTGELFF. The CDR3 DNA reads as TGTGCCAGCAGCTCGAACACCGGGGAGCTGTTTTTT. The chain recombines TRBV7-3 with TRBJ2-2; D is unresolved. The ends were cut back, 4 bases at V and 0 bases at J, with 0 bases in the middle. The CDR3 consists of 12 residues. Germline V gives CDR1 SGHTA, CDR2 FQGTGA. The full variable domain, with the rest looked up from reference TRBV7-3 and TRBJ2-2, is GAGVSQTPSNKVTEKGKYVELRCDPISGHTALYWYRQSLGQGPEFLIYFQGTGAADDSGLPNDRFFAVRPEGSVSTLKIQRTERGDSAVYLCASSSNTGELFFGEGSRLTVL.

This clonotype was seen only once. Given a much more abundant clone one base away, this may be a read error. J is TRBJ1-6 and V is TRBV6-2 or TRBV6-3; D may be TRBD1 (6 bases). The CDR3 is 15 residues long. The V end was cut by 5 bases, the J end by 7 bases, with 15 bases between. The V gene's germline CDR1 is MNHEY and CDR2 SVGEGT. The DNA of the CDR3 is TGTGCCAGCAGTCTGATGACAGGAGAAAATTCACCCCTCCACTTT. This gives the protein CASSLMTGENSPLHF.

The V gene is TRBV7-2, the J gene TRBJ1-1; D might be TRBD1 (6 bases). V shed 5 bases and J shed 5 bases, with 12 bases lying between them. Germline CDR1 reads SGHTA; CDR2 reads FQGNSA. This CDR3 has 13 residues. CDR3 in DNA: TGTGCCAGCAGCCTGGACAGTGCGACTGAAGCTTTCTTT. As protein: CASSLDSATEAFF.

This sequence joins TRBV14 and TRBJ2-5; TRBD2 matches 14 bases. V shed 5 bases, J shed 3 bases, and the junction held 5 bases outside the gene matches. In germline, CDR1 is SGHDN, CDR2 FVKESK. The CDR3 spans 16 residues. The CDR3 is CASSYSGLAGEETQYF. The DNA of the CDR3 is TGTGCCAGCAGCTATTCGGGACTAGCGGGGGAAGAGACCCAGTACTTC.

The chain employs TRBV20-1 and TRBJ2-7; no firm D call. The CDR3 extends over 13 amino acids. V lost 5 bases to trimming and J lost 3 bases, with 14 bases between them. Looked up from germline, CDR1 is DFQATT and CDR2 is SNEGSKA (reference sequence). DNA of the CDR3: TGCAGTGCTTTCGGCCCCCGCGACTACGAGCAGTACTTC. Translation: CSAFGPRDYEQYF.

This clonotype occurred many times. CDR3 sequence (DNA): TGTGCCAGTCACCGGGACAGGGCTCTGATCGGCAACGTCCTGACTTTC. It yields the protein CASHRDRALIGNVLTF. J is TRBJ2-6 and V is TRBV19; TRBD1 matches 9 bases. V lost 8 bases to trimming and J lost 9 bases; unmatched junction nucleotides: 14. The CDR3 contains 16 residues. Germline values: CDR1 LNHDA, CDR2 SQIVND (reference sequence).

The table lists this clonotype with many counts. The chain employs TRBV7-2 and TRBJ2-5, with 10 bases lining up with TRBD1. CDR3 size: 15 residues. The V gene's germline CDR1 is SGHTA and CDR2 FQGNSA. Losses at the gene ends were 5 bases for V and 5 bases for J; bases not matched to a gene: 8. CDR3 residues: CASSRQGAEGETQYF. The CDR3 DNA reads TGTGCCAGCAGCCGACAGGGGGCTGAAGGGGAGACCCAGTACTTC.

At least ten counts were recorded for this clonotype. V usage is TRBV12-3 or TRBV12-4 and J usage is TRBJ2-1, with D unclear. V was cut by 5 bases and J by 5 bases, with 10 bases left in between. The CDR3 loop spans 13 amino acids. The CDR3 nucleotides are TGTGCCAGCAGTCCCCGGACCGACAATGAGCAGTTCTTC. Protein sequence: CASSPRTDNEQFF.